This T cell receptor beta chain was sequenced for a study of blood T cell repertoires in COVID-19. Study details: Acute-phase and convalescent COVID-19 samples originated in the United States, Italy and Spain. The analysed material was cDNA or gDNA that came from T cells, B-cell-depleted T cells, or PBMCs.

In the authors' workflow: Researchers report that nucleated cell counts were estimated from reference gene primer amplification. Clones were sequenced by immunoSEQ multiplex PCR, and TCRdb holds only the in-frame ones, with some missing. V, J and clone size are taken as reported in that table, and D and trimming were inferred from the DNA itself. The data contain 200,000 to 250,000 clones, 75% to 85% of them singletons. CDR3 size: 14 residues. Trimming removed 2 bases at V and 7 bases at J, with 11 bases between. Germline CDR1 is SEHNR and CDR2 is FQNEAQ (reference sequence). The chain couples TRBV7-9 to TRBJ1-4, with D maybe TRBD1 (6 bases). The material sequenced was peripheral blood. The TCR comes from a woman older than 75 with COVID-19, enrolled during active disease. This CDR3 reads CASSLTGSSEKLFF. CDR3 coding DNA: TGTGCCAGCAGCTTAACAGGGAGCAGTGAAAAACTGTTTTTT.